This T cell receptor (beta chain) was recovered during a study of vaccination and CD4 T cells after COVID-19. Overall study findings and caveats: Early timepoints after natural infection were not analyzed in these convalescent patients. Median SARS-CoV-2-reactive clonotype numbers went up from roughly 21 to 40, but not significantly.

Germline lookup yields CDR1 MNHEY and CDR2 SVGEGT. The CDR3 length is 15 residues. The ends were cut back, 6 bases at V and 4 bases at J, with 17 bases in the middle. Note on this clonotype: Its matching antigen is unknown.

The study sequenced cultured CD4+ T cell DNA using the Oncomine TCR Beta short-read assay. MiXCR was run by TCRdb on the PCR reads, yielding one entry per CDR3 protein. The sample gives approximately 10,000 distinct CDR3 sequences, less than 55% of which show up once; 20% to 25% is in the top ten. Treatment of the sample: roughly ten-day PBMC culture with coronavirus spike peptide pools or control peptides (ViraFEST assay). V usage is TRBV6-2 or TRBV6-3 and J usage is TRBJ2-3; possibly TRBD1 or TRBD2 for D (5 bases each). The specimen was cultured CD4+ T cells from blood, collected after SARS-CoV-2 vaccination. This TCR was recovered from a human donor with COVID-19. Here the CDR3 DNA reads TGTGCCAGCAGGAGGGACGGCGTCTGGGCAGATACGCAGTATTTT. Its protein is CASRRDGVWADTQYF.